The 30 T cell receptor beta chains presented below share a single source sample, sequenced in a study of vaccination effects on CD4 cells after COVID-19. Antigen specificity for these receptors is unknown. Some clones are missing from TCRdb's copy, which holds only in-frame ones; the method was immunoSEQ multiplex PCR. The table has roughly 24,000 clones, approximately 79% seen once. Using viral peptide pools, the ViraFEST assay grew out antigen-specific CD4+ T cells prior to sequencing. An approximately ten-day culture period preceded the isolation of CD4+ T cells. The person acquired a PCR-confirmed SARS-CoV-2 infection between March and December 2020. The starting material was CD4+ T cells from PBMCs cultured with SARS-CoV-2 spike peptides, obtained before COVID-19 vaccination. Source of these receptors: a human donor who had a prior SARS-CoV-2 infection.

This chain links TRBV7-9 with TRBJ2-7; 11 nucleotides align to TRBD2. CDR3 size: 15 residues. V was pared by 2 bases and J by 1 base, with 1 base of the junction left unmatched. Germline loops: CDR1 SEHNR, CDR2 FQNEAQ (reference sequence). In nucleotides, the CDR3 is TGTGCCAGCAGCTTACTAGCGGGAGGATCCTACGAGCAGTACTTC. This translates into CASSLLAGGSYEQYF.

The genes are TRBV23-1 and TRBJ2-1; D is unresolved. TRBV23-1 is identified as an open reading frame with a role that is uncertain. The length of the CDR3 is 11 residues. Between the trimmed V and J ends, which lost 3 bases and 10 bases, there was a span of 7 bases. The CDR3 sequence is CASSQLEEQFF. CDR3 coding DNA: TGCGCCAGCAGTCAGCTCGAAGAGCAGTTCTTC.

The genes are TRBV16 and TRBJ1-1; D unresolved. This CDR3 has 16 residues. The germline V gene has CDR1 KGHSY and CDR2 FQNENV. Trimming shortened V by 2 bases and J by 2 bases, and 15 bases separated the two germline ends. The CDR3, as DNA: TGTGCCAGCAGCCAAGGGCTTGGGGAAAGTAACACTGAAGCTTTCTTT. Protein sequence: CASSQGLGESNTEAFF.

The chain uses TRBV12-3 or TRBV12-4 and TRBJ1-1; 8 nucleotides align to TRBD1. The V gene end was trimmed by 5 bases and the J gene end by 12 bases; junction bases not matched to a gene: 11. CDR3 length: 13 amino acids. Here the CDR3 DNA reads TGTGCCAGCAGTAGAACCCAGGGGGCGGTTTCTTTCTTT. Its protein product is CASSRTQGAVSFF.

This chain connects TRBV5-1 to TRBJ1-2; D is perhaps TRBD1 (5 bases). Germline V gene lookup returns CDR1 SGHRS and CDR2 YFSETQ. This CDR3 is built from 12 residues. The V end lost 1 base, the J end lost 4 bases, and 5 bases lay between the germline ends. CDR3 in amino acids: CASSLQGYGYTF. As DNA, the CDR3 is TGCGCCAGCAGCTTGCAGGGCTATGGCTACACCTTC.

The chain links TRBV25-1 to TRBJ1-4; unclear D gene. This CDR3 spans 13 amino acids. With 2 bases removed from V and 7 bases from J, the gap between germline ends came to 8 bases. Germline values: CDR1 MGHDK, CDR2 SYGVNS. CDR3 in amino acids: CASSEVGREKLFF. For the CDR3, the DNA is TGTGCCAGCAGTGAAGTGGGTCGTGAAAAACTGTTTTTT.

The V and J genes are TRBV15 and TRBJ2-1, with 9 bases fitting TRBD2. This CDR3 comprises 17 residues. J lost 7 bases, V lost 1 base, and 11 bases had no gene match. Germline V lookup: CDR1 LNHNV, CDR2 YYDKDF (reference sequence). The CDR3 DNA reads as TGTGCCACCAGCAGAGGGACACTCAAGCGGGGGGAAAATGAGCAGTTCTTC. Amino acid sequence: CATSRGTLKRGENEQFF.

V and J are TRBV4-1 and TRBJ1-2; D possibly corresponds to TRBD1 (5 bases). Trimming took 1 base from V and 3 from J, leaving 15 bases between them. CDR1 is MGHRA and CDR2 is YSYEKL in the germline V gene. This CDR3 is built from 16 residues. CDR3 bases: TGCGCCAGCAGCCAAGCGGCACCGATGGGGGACTATGGCTACACCTTC. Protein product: CASSQAAPMGDYGYTF.

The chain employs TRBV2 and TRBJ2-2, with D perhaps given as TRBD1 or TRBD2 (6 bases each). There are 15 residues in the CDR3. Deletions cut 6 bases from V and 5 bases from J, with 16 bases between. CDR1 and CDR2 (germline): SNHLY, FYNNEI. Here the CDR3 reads CASSTSRGGTGELFF. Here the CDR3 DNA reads TGTGCCAGCAGCACAAGCAGAGGGGGGACCGGGGAGCTGTTTTTT.

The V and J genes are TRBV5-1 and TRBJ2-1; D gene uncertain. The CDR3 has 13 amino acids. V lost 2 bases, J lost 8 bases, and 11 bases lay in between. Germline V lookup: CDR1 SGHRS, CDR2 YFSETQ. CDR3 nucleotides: TGCGCCAGCAGCTTTGCGACAAGCGATGAGCAGTTCTTC. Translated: CASSFATSDEQFF.

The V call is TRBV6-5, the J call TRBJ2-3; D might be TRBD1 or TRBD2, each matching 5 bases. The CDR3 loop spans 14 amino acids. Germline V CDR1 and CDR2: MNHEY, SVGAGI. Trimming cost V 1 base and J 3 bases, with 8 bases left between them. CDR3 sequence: CASSYYWGTDTQYF. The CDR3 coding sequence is TGTGCCAGCAGTTACTATTGGGGGACAGATACGCAGTATTTT.

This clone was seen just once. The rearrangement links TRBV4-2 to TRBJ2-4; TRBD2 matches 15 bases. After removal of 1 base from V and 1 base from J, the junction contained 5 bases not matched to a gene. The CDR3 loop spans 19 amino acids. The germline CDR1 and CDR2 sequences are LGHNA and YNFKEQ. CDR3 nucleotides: TGTGCCAGCAGCCAAGCGGGACTAGCGGGAGGTGGGGCCAAAAACATTCAGTACTTC. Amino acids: CASSQAGLAGGGAKNIQYF.

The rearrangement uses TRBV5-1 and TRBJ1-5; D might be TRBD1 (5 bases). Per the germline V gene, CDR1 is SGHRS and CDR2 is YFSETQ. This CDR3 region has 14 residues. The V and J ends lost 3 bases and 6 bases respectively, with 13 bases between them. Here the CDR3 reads CASSSNAGGQPQHF. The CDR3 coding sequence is TGCGCCAGCAGCTCCAATGCGGGGGGTCAGCCCCAGCATTTT.

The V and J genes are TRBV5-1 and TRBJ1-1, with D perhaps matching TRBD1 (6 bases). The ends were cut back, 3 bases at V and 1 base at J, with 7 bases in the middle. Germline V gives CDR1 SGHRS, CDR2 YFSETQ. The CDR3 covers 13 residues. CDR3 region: CASSSGQNTEAFF. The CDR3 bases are TGCGCCAGCAGCTCGGGACAGAACACTGAAGCTTTCTTT.

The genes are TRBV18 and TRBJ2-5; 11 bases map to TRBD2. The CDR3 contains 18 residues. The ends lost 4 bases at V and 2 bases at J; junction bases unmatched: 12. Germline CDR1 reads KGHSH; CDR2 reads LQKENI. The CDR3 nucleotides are TGTGCCAGCTCACGAGGAATGGTTTTAGCGGGAGGGCAAGAGACCCAGTACTTC. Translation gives CASSRGMVLAGGQETQYF.

The DNA for the CDR3 is TGTGCCAGCAGCGTAGGGACAGGAAGAAGCTCTGGAAACACCATATATTTT. Residues: CASSVGTGRSSGNTIYF. The rearrangement uses TRBV9 and TRBJ1-3; 7 nucleotides line up with TRBD1. The CDR3 is 17 amino acids. Trimming cost V 0 bases and J 0 bases; bases outside gene matches: 6. The germline gives CDR1 SGDLS, CDR2 YYNGEE.

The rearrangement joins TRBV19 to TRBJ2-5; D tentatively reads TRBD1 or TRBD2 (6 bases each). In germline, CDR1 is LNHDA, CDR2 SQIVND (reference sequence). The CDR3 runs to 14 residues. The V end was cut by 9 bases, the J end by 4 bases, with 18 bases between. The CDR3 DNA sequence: TGTGCCAGCCGCCGCCGGGGGCAGGGAGAGACCCAGTACTTC. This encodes CASRRRGQGETQYF. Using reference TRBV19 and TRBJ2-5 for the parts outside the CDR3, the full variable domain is DGGITQSPKYLFRKEGQNVTLSCEQNLNHDAMYWYRQDPGQGLRLIYYSQIVNDFQKGDIAEGYSVSREKKESFPLTVTSAQKNPTAFYLCASRRRGQGETQYFGPGTRLLVL.

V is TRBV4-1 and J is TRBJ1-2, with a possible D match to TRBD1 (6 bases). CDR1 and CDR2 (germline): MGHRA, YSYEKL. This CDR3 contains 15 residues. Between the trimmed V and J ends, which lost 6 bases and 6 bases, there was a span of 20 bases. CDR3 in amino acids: CASRTLGGLLNGYTF. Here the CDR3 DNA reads TGCGCCAGCAGGACCCTCGGGGGGCTCTTAAATGGCTACACCTTC.

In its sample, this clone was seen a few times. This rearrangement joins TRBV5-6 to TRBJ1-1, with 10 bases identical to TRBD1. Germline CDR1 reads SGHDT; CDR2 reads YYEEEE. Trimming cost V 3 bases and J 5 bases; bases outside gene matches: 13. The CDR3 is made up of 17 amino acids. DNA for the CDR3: TGTGCCAGCAGCTACACCCGGGACAGGGGTAGAAGTACTGAAGCTTTCTTT. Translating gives CASSYTRDRGRSTEAFF.

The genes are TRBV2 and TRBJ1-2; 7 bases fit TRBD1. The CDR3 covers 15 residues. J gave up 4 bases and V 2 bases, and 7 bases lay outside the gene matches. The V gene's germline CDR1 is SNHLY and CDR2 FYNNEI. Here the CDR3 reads CASSETQGVSYGYTF. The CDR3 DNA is TGTGCCAGCAGTGAAACCCAGGGGGTTAGCTATGGCTACACCTTC.

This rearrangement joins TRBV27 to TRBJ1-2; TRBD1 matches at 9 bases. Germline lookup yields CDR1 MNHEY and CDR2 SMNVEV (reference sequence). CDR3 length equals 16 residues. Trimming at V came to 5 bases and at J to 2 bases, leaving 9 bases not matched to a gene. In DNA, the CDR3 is TGTGCCAGCAGTAGATACCCCGGACAGGGGAACTATGGCTACACCTTC. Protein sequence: CASSRYPGQGNYGYTF.

The CDR3 loop is CASSQRTGRLVQETQYF. CDR3 DNA: TGTGCCAGCAGTCAGAGGACAGGGAGGTTAGTCCAAGAGACCCAGTACTTC. This chain links TRBV27 with TRBJ2-5; 8 bases line up with TRBD1. The junction had 12 bases not matched to a gene; V was cut back by 5 bases and J by 1 base. This CDR3 is built from 17 residues. Germline V gene data show CDR1 as MNHEY and CDR2 as SMNVEV (reference sequence).

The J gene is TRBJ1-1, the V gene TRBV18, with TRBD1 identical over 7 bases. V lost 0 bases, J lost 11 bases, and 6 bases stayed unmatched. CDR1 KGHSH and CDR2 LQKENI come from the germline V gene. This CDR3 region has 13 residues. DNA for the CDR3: TGTGCCAGCTCACCACCTGGGACAGACGCCGCTTTCTTT. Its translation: CASSPPGTDAAFF.

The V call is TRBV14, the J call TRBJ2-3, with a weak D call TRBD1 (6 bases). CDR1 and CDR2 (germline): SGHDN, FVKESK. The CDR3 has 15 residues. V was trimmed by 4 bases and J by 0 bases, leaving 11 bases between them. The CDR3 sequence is CASSRLTGSTDTQYF. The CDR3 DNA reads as TGTGCCAGCAGCCGTCTTACAGGGAGCACAGATACGCAGTATTTT. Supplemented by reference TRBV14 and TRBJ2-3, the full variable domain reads EAGVTQFPSHSVIEKGQTVTLRCDPISGHDNLYWYRRVMGKEIKFLLHFVKESKQDESGMPNNRFLAERTGGTYSTLKVQPAELEDSGVYFCASSRLTGSTDTQYFGPGTRLTVL.

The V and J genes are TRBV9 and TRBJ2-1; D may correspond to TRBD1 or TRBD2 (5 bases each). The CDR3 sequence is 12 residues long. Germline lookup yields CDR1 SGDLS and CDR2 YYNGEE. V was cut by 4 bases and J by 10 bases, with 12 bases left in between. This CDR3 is CASSFSEGEQFF. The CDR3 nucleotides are TGTGCCAGCAGCTTTAGTGAGGGGGAGCAGTTCTTC.

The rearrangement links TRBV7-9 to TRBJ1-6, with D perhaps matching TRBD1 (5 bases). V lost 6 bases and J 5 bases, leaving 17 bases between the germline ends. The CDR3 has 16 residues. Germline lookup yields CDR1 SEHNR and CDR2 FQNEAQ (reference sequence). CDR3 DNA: TGTGCCAGCAGTCGTGGCTTTGGGGCAAATAATTCACCCCTCCACTTT. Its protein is CASSRGFGANNSPLHF. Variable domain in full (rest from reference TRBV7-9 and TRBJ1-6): DTGVSQNPRHKITKRGQNVTFRCDPISEHNRLYWYRQTLGQGPEFLTYFQNEAQLEKSRLLSDRFSAERPKGSFSTLEIQRTEQGDSAMYLCASSRGFGANNSPLHFGNGTRLTVT.

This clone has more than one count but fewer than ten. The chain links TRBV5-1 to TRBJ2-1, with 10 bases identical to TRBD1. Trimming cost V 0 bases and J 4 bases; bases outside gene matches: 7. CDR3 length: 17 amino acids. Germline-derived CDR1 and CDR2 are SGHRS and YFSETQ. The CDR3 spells CASSLDSPDRGYNEQFF. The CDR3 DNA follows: TGCGCCAGCAGCTTGGACTCCCCGGACAGGGGGTACAATGAGCAGTTCTTC.

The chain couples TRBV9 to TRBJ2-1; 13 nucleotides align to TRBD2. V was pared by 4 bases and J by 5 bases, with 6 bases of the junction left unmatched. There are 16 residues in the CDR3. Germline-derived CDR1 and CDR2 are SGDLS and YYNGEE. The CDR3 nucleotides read TGTGCCAGCAGCCGAGTGGGGACTAGCGGGGACAATGAGCAGTTCTTC. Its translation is CASSRVGTSGDNEQFF.

The CDR3 DNA reads as TGTGCCAGCTCAAGCGGGGGGGCCCCAGATACGCAGTATTTT. This encodes CASSSGGAPDTQYF. The chain employs TRBV18 and TRBJ2-3; TRBD2 matches 10 bases. After removal of 5 bases from V and 4 bases from J, the junction contained 3 bases not matched to a gene. This CDR3 contains 14 residues. CDR1 and CDR2 from the germline V gene are KGHSH and LQKENI.

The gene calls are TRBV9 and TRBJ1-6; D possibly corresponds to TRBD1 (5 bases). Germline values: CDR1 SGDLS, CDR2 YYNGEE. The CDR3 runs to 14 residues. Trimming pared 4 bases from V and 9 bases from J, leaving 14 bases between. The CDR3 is CASSPGALSSPLHF. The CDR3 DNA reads TGTGCCAGCAGCCCCGGGGCCCTCAGTTCACCCCTCCACTTT.